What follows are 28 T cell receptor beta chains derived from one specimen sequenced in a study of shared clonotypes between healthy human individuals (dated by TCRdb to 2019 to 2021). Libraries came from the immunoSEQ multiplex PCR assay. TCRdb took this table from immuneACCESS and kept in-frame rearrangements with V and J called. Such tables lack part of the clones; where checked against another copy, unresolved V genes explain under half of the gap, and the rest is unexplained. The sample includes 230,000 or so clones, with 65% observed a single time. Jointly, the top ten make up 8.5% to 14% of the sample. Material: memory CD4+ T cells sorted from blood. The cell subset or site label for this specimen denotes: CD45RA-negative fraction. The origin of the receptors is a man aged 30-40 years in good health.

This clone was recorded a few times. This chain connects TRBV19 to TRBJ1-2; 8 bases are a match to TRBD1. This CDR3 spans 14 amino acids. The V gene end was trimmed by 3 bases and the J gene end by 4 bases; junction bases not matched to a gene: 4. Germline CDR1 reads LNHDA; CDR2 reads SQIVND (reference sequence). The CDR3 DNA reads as TGTGCCAGTAGTATGGGACAGGTCGGCTATGGCTACACCTTC. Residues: CASSMGQVGYGYTF.

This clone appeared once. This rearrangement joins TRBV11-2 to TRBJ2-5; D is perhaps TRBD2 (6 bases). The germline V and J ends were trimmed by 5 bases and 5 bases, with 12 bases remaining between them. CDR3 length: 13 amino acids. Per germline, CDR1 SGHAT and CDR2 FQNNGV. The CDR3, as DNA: TGTGCCAGCAGCCAAATGGGGAGGGAGACCCAGTACTTC. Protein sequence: CASSQMGRETQYF.

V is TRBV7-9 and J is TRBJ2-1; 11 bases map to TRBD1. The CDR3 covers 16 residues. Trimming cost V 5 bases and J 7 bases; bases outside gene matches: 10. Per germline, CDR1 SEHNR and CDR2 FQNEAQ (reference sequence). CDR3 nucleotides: TGTGCCAGCAGCCCGGCCGGGACAGGGGGTTTTAATGAGCAGTTCTTC. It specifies CASSPAGTGGFNEQFF.

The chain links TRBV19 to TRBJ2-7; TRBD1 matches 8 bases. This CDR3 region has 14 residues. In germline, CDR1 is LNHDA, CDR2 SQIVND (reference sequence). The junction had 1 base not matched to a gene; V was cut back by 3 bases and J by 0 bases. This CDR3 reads CASSIGQGSYEQYF. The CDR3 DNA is TGTGCCAGTAGTATCGGACAGGGCTCCTACGAGCAGTACTTC.

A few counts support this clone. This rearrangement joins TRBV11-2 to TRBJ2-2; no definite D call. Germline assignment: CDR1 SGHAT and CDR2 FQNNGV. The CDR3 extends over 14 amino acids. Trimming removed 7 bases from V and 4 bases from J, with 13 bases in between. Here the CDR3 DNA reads TGTGCCAGCACTCGGTCTTCAATCACCGGGGAGCTGTTTTTT. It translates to CASTRSSITGELFF.

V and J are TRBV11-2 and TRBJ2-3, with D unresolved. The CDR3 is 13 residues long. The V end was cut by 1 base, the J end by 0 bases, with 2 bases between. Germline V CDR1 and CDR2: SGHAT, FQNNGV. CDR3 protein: CASSLGSTDTQYF. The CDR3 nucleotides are TGTGCCAGCAGCTTAGGCAGCACAGATACGCAGTATTTT.

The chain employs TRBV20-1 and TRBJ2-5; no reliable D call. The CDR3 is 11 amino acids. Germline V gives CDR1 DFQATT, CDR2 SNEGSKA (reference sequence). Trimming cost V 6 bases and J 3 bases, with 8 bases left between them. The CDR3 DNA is TGCAGTGCGACGTCTAAAGAGACCCAGTACTTC. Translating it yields CSATSKETQYF.

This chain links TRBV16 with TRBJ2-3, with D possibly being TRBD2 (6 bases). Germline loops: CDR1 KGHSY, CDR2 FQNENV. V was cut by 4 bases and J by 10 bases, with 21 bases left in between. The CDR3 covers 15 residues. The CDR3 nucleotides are TGTGCCAGCAGCCCCCTCAGGAAAGGGGAGGAGGCGCAGTATTTT. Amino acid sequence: CASSPLRKGEEAQYF. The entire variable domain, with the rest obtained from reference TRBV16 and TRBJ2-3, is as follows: GEEVAQTPKHLVRGEGQKAKLYCAPIKGHSYVFWYQQVLKNEFKFLISFQNENVFDETGMPKERFSAKCLPNSPCSLEIQATKLEDSAVYFCASSPLRKGEEAQYFGPGTRLTVL.

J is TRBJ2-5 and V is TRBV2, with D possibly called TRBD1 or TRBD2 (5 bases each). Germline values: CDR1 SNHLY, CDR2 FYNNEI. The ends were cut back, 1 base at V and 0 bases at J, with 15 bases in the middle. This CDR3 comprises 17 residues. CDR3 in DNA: TGTGCCAGCAGTGAAGGCCCCTCCGGGGCGTACCAAGAGACCCAGTACTTC. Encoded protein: CASSEGPSGAYQETQYF.

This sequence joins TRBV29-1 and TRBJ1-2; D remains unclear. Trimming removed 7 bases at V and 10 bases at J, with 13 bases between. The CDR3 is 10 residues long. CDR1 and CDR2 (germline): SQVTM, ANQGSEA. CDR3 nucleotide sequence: TGCAGCGCCCCGACGAGTCCCTACACCTTC. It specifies CSAPTSPYTF. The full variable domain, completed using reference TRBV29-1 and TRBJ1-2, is SAVISQKPSRDICQRGTSLTIQCQVDSQVTMMFWYRQQPGQSLTLIATANQGSEATYESGFVIDKFPISRPNLTFSTLTVSNMSPEDSSIYLCSAPTSPYTFGSGTRLTVV.

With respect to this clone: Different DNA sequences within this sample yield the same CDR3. The CDR3 sequence: CASSLALAGTYNEQFF. CDR3 sequence (DNA): TGTGCCAGCAGCTTAGCTCTAGCGGGGACCTACAATGAGCAGTTCTTC. This chain uses TRBV7-9 with TRBJ2-1, with TRBD2 identical over 9 bases. V was clipped by 0 bases and J by 2 bases; unmatched bases: 2. From germline, CDR1 is SEHNR and CDR2 FQNEAQ (reference sequence). The CDR3 consists of 16 residues.

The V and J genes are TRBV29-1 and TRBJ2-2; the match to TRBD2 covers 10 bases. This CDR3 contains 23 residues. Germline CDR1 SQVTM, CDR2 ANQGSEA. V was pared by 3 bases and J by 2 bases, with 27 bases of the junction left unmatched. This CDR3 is CSVDVLGWTVSSGRWCNTGELFF. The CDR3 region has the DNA TGCAGCGTTGATGTTCTGGGGTGGACAGTCTCTAGCGGGAGATGGTGTAACACCGGGGAGCTGTTTTTT.

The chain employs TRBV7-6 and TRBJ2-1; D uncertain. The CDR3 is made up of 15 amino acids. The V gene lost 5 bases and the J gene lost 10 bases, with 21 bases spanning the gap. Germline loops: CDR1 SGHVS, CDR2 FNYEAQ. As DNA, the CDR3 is TGTGCCAGCAGCCTTAAGGGTGGTTCTGCTACAGAGCAGTTCTTC. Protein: CASSLKGGSATEQFF.

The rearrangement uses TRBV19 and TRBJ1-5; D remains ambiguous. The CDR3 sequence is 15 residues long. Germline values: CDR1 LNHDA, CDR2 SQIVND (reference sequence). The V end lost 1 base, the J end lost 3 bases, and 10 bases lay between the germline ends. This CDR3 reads CASSIAGRTNQPQHF. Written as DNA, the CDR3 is TGTGCCAGTAGTATAGCTGGCCGGACCAATCAGCCCCAGCATTTT.

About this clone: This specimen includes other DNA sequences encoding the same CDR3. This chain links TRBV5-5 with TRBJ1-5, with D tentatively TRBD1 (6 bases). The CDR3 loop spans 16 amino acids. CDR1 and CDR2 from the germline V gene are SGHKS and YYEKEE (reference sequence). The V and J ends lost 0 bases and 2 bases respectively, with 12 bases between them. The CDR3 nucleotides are TGTGCCAGCAGCTTGGTGGGGGGCCGGGGCAATCAGCCCCAGCATTTT. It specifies CASSLVGGRGNQPQHF. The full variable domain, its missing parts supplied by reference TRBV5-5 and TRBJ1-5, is DAGVTQSPTHLIKTRGQQVTLRCSPISGHKSVSWYQQVLGQGPQFIFQYYEKEERGRGNFPDRFSARQFPNYSSELNVNALLLGDSALYLCASSLVGGRGNQPQHFGDGTRLSIL.

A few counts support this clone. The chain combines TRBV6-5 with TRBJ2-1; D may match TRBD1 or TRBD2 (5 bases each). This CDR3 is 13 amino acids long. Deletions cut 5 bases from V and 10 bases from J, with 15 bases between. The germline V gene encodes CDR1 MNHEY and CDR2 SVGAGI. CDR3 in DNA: TGTGCCAGCAGTACGCCCGGGACCTACGAGCAGTTCTTC. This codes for CASSTPGTYEQFF.

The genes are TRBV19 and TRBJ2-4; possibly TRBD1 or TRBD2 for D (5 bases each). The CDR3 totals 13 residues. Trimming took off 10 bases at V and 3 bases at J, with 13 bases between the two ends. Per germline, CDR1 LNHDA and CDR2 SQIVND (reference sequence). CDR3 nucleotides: TGTGCCACAGAGGGGATTGGCAAAAACATTCAGTACTTC. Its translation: CATEGIGKNIQYF.

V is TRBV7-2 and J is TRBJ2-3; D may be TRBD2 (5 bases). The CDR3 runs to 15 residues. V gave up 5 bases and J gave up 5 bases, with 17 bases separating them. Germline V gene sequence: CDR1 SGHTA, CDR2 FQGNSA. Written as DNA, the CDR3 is TGTGCCAGCAGCCCCCCAGCAGGAGGTAAAGATACGCAGTATTTT. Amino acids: CASSPPAGGKDTQYF.

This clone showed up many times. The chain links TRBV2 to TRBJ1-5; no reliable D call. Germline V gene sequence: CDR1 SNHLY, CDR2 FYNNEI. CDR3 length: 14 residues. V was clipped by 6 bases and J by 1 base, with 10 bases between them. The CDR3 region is CASRRGLSNQPQHF. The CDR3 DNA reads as TGTGCCAGCAGAAGAGGTCTAAGCAATCAGCCCCAGCATTTT.

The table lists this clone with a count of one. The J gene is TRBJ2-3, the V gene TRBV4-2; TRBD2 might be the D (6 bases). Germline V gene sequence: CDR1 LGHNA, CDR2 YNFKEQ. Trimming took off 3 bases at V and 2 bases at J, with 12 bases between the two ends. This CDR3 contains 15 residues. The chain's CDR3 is CASSQRDPNTDTQYF. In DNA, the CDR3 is TGTGCCAGCAGCCAGCGGGACCCCAACACAGATACGCAGTATTTT.

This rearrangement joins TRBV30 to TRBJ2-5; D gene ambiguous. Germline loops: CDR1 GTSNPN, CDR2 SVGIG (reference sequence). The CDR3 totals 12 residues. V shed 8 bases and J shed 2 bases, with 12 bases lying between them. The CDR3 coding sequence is TGTGCCGCCAGCTCCCTTCAAGAGACCCAGTACTTC. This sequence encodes CAASSLQETQYF.

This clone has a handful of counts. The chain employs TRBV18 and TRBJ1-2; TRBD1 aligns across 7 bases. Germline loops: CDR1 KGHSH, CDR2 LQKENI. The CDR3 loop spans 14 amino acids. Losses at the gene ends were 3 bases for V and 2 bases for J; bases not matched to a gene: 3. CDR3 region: CASSPQTGNYGYTF. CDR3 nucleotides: TGTGCCAGCTCACCCCAGACAGGGAACTATGGCTACACCTTC.

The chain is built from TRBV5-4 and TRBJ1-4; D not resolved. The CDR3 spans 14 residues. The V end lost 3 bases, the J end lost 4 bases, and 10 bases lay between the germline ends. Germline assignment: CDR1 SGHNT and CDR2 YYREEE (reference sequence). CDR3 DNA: TGTGCCAGCAGCTCCGTGGGAGGTAATGAAAAACTGTTTTTT. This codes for CASSSVGGNEKLFF. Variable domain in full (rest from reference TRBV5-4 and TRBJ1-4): ETGVTQSPTHLIKTRGQQVTLRCSSQSGHNTVSWYQQALGQGPQFIFQYYREEENGRGNFPPRFSGLQFPNYSSELNVNALELDDSALYLCASSSVGGNEKLFFGSGTQLSVL.

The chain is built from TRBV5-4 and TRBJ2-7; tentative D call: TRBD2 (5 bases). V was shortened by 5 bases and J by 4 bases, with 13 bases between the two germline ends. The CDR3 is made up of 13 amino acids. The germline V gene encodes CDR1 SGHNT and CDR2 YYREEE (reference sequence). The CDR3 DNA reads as TGTGCCAGCAGATTCGTATCGGGGTACGAGCAGTACTTC. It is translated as CASRFVSGYEQYF.

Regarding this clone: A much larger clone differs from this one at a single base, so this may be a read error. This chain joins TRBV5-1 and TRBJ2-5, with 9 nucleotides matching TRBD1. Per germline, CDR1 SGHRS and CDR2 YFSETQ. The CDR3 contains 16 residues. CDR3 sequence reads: CASAGTGSFFSETRYF. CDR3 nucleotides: TGCGCCAGCGCCGGGACAGGGTCTTTTTTCTCCGAGACCCGGTACTTC.

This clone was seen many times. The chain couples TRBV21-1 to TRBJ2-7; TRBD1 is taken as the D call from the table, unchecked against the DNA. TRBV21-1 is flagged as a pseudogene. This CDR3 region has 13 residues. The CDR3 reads CASSSDRGERQYF. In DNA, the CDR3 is TGTGCCAGCAGCAGCGACAGGGGGGAGCGGCAGTACTTC.

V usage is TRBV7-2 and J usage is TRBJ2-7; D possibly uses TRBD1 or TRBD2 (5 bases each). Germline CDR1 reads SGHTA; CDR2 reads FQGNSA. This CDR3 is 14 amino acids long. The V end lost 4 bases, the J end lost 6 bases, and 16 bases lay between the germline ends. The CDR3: CASSSGWGMAEQYF. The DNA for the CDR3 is TGTGCCAGCAGCTCGGGTTGGGGGATGGCCGAGCAGTACTTC.

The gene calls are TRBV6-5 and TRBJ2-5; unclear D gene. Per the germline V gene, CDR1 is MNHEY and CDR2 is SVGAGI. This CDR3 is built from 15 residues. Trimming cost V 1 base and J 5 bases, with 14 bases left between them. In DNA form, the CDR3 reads TGTGCCAGCAGTTACTTGGCAAGGGTGGACGAGACCCAGTACTTC. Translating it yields CASSYLARVDETQYF.